The 9 T cell receptor beta chains presented below share a single source sample, sequenced in a study of control samples from healthy donors and cancer patients. Libraries were prepared by immunoSEQ multiplex PCR; TCRdb keeps only in-frame clonotypes and omits some of them. The sample includes 150,000 to 200,000 clones, roughly nine tenths of them seen just once. The sample comprised blood. These receptors were collected from a woman aged 30 to 39 in good health.

V usage is TRBV10-3 and J usage is TRBJ2-3; 11 bases are a match to TRBD2. The CDR3 contains 13 residues. With 9 bases clipped from V and 6 bases from J, the junction kept 5 bases outside the gene matches. Germline values: CDR1 ENHRY, CDR2 SYGVKD. CDR3 sequence reads: CAILAGAEDTQYF. The CDR3 DNA is TGTGCCATACTAGCGGGGGCGGAGGATACGCAGTATTTT.

The CDR3 nucleotides are TGTGCCAGCAGCCAAGGCAGGGCTAATGAAAAACTGTTTTTT. It encodes CASSQGRANEKLFF. The chain is built from TRBV3-1 (or the pseudogene TRBV3-2) and TRBJ1-4, with D perhaps matching TRBD1 (5 bases). The CDR3 contains 14 residues. Germline V gene lookup returns CDR1 LGHDT and CDR2 YNNKEL (reference sequence). Trimming left V 1 base short and J 3 bases short, with 6 bases between.

The chain joins TRBV7-8 to TRBJ2-3, with a possible D match to TRBD2 (6 bases). This CDR3 comprises 16 residues. V was cut by 1 base and J by 5 bases, with 16 bases left in between. Germline CDR1 SGHVS, CDR2 FQNEAQ. CDR3 residues: CASSLGFAGWGDTQYF. CDR3 coding DNA: TGTGCCAGCAGCTTAGGGTTTGCGGGATGGGGAGATACGCAGTATTTT.

V gene TRBV6-4 combines with J gene TRBJ2-3, with 11 nucleotides matching TRBD2. The germline gives CDR1 MRHNA, CDR2 SNTAGT. V was pared by 4 bases and J by 0 bases, with 0 bases of the junction left unmatched. The CDR3 totals 15 residues. The CDR3 bases are TGTGCCAGCAGTGCTAGCGGGGGGAGCACAGATACGCAGTATTTT. This translates into CASSASGGSTDTQYF.

The chain recombines TRBV3-1 (or the pseudogene TRBV3-2) with TRBJ2-2; 11 nucleotides match TRBD2. Trimming took 1 base from V and 1 from J; bases not matched to a gene: 2. The CDR3 runs 17 residues. Germline CDR1 and CDR2: LGHDT and YNNKEL (reference sequence). CDR3 DNA sequence: TGTGCCAGCAGCCAAGGCCTAGCGGGGGGGAACACCGGGGAGCTGTTTTTT. The encoded protein is CASSQGLAGGNTGELFF.

The gene calls are TRBV19 and TRBJ1-2; 8 nucleotides align to TRBD1. CDR3 length: 15 residues. Germline lookup yields CDR1 LNHDA and CDR2 SQIVND (reference sequence). With 2 bases clipped from V and 4 bases from J, the junction kept 6 bases outside the gene matches. DNA for the CDR3: TGTGCCAGTAGTATAATGACAGGGGACGGCTATGGCTACACCTTC. Encoded protein: CASSIMTGDGYGYTF.

V gene TRBV5-4 combines with J gene TRBJ2-1, with 8 bases identical to TRBD2. Trimming cost V 2 bases and J 6 bases; bases outside gene matches: 7. CDR3 length equals 15 residues. The germline gives CDR1 SGHNT, CDR2 YYREEE (reference sequence). The CDR3 sequence: CASSLAGASGNEQFF. The CDR3 DNA reads as TGTGCCAGCAGCTTAGCGGGAGCTTCAGGCAATGAGCAGTTCTTC.

This sequence joins TRBV2 and TRBJ2-1; 7 positions agree with TRBD2. Germline V gene sequence: CDR1 SNHLY, CDR2 FYNNEI. V shed 7 bases, J shed 4 bases, and the junction held 10 bases outside the gene matches. This CDR3 is built from 15 residues. CDR3 bases: TGTGCCAGCATTAGTTTGGGGGGGGAATACAATGAGCAGTTCTTC. Amino acids: CASISLGGEYNEQFF.

The gene calls are TRBV7-3 and TRBJ1-2; possible D gene TRBD1, 6 bases. The V gene's germline CDR1 is SGHTA and CDR2 FQGTGA. This CDR3 contains 15 residues. V lost 1 base and J lost 6, with 15 bases in between. This CDR3 is CASSLNPTGSDGYTF. The CDR3 DNA follows: TGTGCCAGCAGCTTAAACCCTACAGGGTCGGATGGCTACACCTTC.